This TCR beta chain emerged from a study of blood T cell repertoires in COVID-19. Across the study: T cells, B-cell-depleted T cells, or PBMCs provided the cDNA or gDNA that served as material.

This clone was detected once. Sequencing was performed with immunoSEQ multiplex PCR; in TCRdb, only in-frame clones are kept and a portion is missing. The data hold about 140,000 clones, with around 83% observed a single time. After removal of 6 bases from V and 7 bases from J, the junction contained 8 bases not matched to a gene. Germline-derived CDR1 and CDR2 are WNHNN and SYGVQD (reference sequence). This CDR3 comprises 14 residues. This clonotype originated in a woman aged 55-75 years with acute or convalescent COVID-19. Sequenced: peripheral blood. The chain links TRBV10-1 to TRBJ2-3; TRBD1 aligns across 9 bases. The CDR3: CASSDPGQGNTQYF. The CDR3 DNA reads as TGCGCCAGCAGCGACCCGGGACAGGGTAATACGCAGTATTTT.